Presented here are 28 T cell receptor beta chains from one specimen sequenced in a study of T-cell reconstitution after alpha-beta-depleted transplantation in children. The TCRbeta library was prepared with unique molecular identifiers. TCRdb ran MiXCR on the PCR reads and lists one entry per CDR3 protein. Of roughly 590,000 distinct CDR3 sequences in the sample, around 17% were seen once. Sequenced material: PBMCs from the stem cell graft donor, taken from the stem cell graft. Receptors were obtained from a human donor who donated a stem cell graft to a child with acute myeloid leukemia.

In this sample, this clonotype turned up a few times. The chain employs TRBV5-1 and TRBJ2-5; D tentatively reads TRBD1 or TRBD2 (5 bases each). Trimming shortened V by 4 bases and J by 3 bases, and 13 bases separated the two germline ends. Germline V gene data show CDR1 as SGHRS and CDR2 as YFSETQ. There are 14 residues in the CDR3. Written as DNA, the CDR3 is TGCGCCAGCAGCGCCGGGGCCATAGAAGAGACCCAGTACTTC. This sequence encodes CASSAGAIEETQYF. Variable domain in full (rest from reference TRBV5-1 and TRBJ2-5): KAGVTQTPRYLIKTRGQQVTLSCSPISGHRSVSWYQQTPGQGLQFLFEYFSETQRNKGNFPGRFSGRQFSNSRSEMNVSTLELGDSALYLCASSAGAIEETQYFGPGTRLLVL.

This chain links TRBV2 with TRBJ1-6; D remains ambiguous. The CDR3 sequence is 15 residues long. Trimming took off 5 bases at V and 5 bases at J, with 13 bases between the two ends. CDR1 is SNHLY and CDR2 is FYNNEI in the germline V gene. The CDR3 spells CASSPHLRNNSPLHF. The CDR3 DNA reads TGTGCCAGCAGTCCCCATCTCCGAAATAATTCACCCCTCCACTTT.

V is TRBV24-1 and J is TRBJ2-1; the D gene is possibly TRBD2 (6 bases). The CDR3 totals 14 residues. With 12 bases removed from V and 0 bases from J, the gap between germline ends came to 14 bases. In germline, CDR1 is KGHDR, CDR2 SFDVKD. For the CDR3, the DNA is TGTGCCTCTGGTCCCGGGGGCTCCTACAATGAGCAGTTCTTC. It yields the protein CASGPGGSYNEQFF.

The DNA for the CDR3 is TGTGCCAGCAGCTTGAGTCCAGGGGATGAGCAGTTCTTC. Encoded protein: CASSLSPGDEQFF. This sequence joins TRBV7-2 and TRBJ2-1, with a tentative D call TRBD1 (6 bases). The CDR3 runs to 13 residues. V lost 3 bases and J lost 8, with 11 bases in between. Germline-derived CDR1 and CDR2 are SGHTA and FQGNSA.

This clonotype was picked up a small number of times. This sequence joins TRBV10-3 and TRBJ2-5; D remains ambiguous. V was shortened by 4 bases and J by 1 base, with 7 bases between the two germline ends. The CDR3 has 13 residues. Germline CDR1 ENHRY, CDR2 SYGVKD. The CDR3 sequence: CAISVRFQETQYF. The DNA for the CDR3 is TGTGCCATCAGTGTAAGGTTCCAAGAGACCCAGTACTTC.

This clonotype was counted between two and nine times. The chain is built from TRBV12-3 or TRBV12-4 and TRBJ2-2; possibly TRBD1 or TRBD2 for D (5 bases each). With 5 bases removed from V and 1 base from J, the gap between germline ends came to 14 bases. The CDR3 extends over 16 amino acids. The DNA for the CDR3 is TGTGCCAGCAGTCGTACTCCGGGACGGAACACCGGGGAGCTGTTTTTT. The encoded protein is CASSRTPGRNTGELFF.

The chain has TRBV12-3 or TRBV12-4 and TRBJ1-2, with 11 bases fitting TRBD1. The length of the CDR3 is 16 residues. V shed 5 bases and J 2 bases; nucleotides not matched to a gene: 7. CDR3 in amino acids: CASSLFRTGGNYGYTF. The CDR3 nucleotides read TGTGCCAGCAGTCTATTCCGGACAGGGGGCAACTATGGCTACACCTTC.

This clonotype was detected many times. This chain uses TRBV20-1 with TRBJ2-5, with D tentatively TRBD1 or TRBD2 (6 bases each). The CDR3 contains 14 residues. CDR1 DFQATT and CDR2 SNEGSKA come from the germline V gene (reference sequence). CDR3 loop: CSAARRGPKETQYF. The CDR3 region has the DNA TGCAGCGCCGCCCGTCGGGGGCCCAAAGAGACCCAGTACTTC.

The rearrangement joins TRBV5-1 to TRBJ2-5; TRBD1 matches at 7 bases. The CDR3 length is 16 residues. Germline V lookup: CDR1 SGHRS, CDR2 YFSETQ. V lost 3 bases, J lost 5 bases, and 13 bases stayed unmatched. CDR3 amino acids: CASSWTRQGRGETQYF. CDR3 nucleotide sequence: TGCGCCAGCAGCTGGACAAGACAGGGTCGAGGGGAGACCCAGTACTTC.

This clonotype was counted ten times or more. The rearrangement joins TRBV7-2 to TRBJ2-7; 7 bases line up with TRBD2. Germline lookup yields CDR1 SGHTA and CDR2 FQGNSA. V dropped 3 bases and J dropped 2; count of bases not matched to a gene: 4. CDR3 length: 14 amino acids. The CDR3 region is CASSFGLVAYEQYF. The CDR3 DNA sequence: TGTGCCAGCAGCTTCGGACTAGTGGCCTACGAGCAGTACTTC.

This chain uses TRBV5-1 with TRBJ2-3; D is possibly TRBD1 (5 bases). Trimming removed 6 bases at V and 3 bases at J, with 14 bases between. Germline loops: CDR1 SGHRS, CDR2 YFSETQ. This CDR3 has 14 residues. CDR3 loop: CASKDLKGTDTQYF. CDR3 bases: TGCGCCAGCAAAGACCTCAAGGGGACAGATACGCAGTATTTT.

As to this clonotype: The germline gene is not matched at one end of the junction; a read error may be the cause. The chain couples TRBV20-1 to TRBJ2-2, with D perhaps TRBD1 or TRBD2 (6 bases each). This CDR3 comprises 17 residues. Germline values: CDR1 DFQATT, CDR2 SNEGSKA (reference sequence). In DNA, the CDR3 is TGCTGTGCCAATCAAGGGGGGCGGATTAGAAGCACCGGGGAGCTGTTTTTT. It yields the protein CCANQGGRIRSTGELFF.

Notes on this clonotype: A read error may explain this, as a much larger clone is one base away. This CDR3 fails to terminate in the conserved phenylalanine or tryptophan, so it likely reflects a read error. The chain combines TRBV7-9 with TRBJ1-2; 7 bases agree with TRBD1. The CDR3 loop spans 13 amino acids. V trimming: 3 bases; J trimming: 4 bases; junction bases outside the gene matches: 2. Germline CDR1 is SEHNR and CDR2 is FQNEAQ (reference sequence). DNA of the CDR3: TGTGCCAGCAGCTTCAACAGGGGCTATGGCTACACCTCC. As protein: CASSFNRGYGYTS.

This clonotype was found once. Being one base from a much bigger clone, this may be a read error. For the CDR3, the DNA is TGTGCCAGCATTGTCACTGAAGCTTTCTTT. It is translated as CASIVTEAFF. The rearrangement links TRBV6-6 to TRBJ1-1; D remains ambiguous. The CDR3 length is 10 residues. CDR1 and CDR2 from the germline V gene are MNHNY and SVGAGI (reference sequence). V was pared by 7 bases and J by 4 bases, with 4 bases between.

This clonotype was observed many times. V is TRBV5-1 and J is TRBJ1-1, with D unclear. The CDR3 covers 14 residues. Between the trimmed V and J ends, which lost 2 bases and 1 base, there was a span of 9 bases. The germline V gene encodes CDR1 SGHRS and CDR2 YFSETQ. Here the CDR3 reads CASSLRVQNTEAFF. Here the CDR3 DNA reads TGCGCCAGCAGCTTACGGGTACAGAACACTGAAGCTTTCTTT. The complete variable domain, with remaining parts taken from reference TRBV5-1 and TRBJ1-1, reads KAGVTQTPRYLIKTRGQQVTLSCSPISGHRSVSWYQQTPGQGLQFLFEYFSETQRNKGNFPGRFSGRQFSNSRSEMNVSTLELGDSALYLCASSLRVQNTEAFFGQGTRLTVV.

In this sample, this clonotype turned up a few times. The V gene is TRBV27, the J gene TRBJ2-7; perhaps D is TRBD1 or TRBD2 (7 bases each). V was pared by 5 bases and J by 2 bases, with 16 bases between. Germline V gene sequence: CDR1 MNHEY, CDR2 SMNVEV (reference sequence). The CDR3 runs 15 residues. Here the CDR3 reads CASSPTGRGPYEQYF. Written as DNA, the CDR3 is TGTGCCAGCAGTCCGACAGGGAGGGGACCCTACGAGCAGTACTTC.

This clonotype was detected only a few times. J is TRBJ2-3 and V is TRBV7-2; D may be TRBD1 (5 bases). The length of the CDR3 is 14 residues. Germline V gene lookup returns CDR1 SGHTA and CDR2 FQGNSA. Trimming pared 5 bases from V and 8 bases from J, leaving 17 bases between. The CDR3 is CASSPESGQVTQYF. In nucleotides, the CDR3 is TGTGCCAGCAGCCCAGAGTCAGGGCAAGTTACGCAGTATTTT.

The chain employs TRBV6-5 and TRBJ2-2, with 7 bases lining up with TRBD2. The CDR3 has 17 residues. After removal of 2 bases from V and 2 bases from J, the junction contained 8 bases not matched to a gene. Germline lookup yields CDR1 MNHEY and CDR2 SVGAGI. DNA for the CDR3: TGTGCCAGCAGTTACGCCACGGGGGGTCCCAACACCGGGGAGCTGTTTTTT. Encoded protein: CASSYATGGPNTGELFF.

This clonotype was observed at least ten times. The V gene is TRBV12-3 or TRBV12-4, the J gene TRBJ1-4; 7 bases are a match to TRBD1. This CDR3 contains 13 residues. The trim removed 6 bases at V and 6 bases at J, leaving 4 bases unmatched. CDR3 nucleotides: TGTGCCAGCAGGGGGACAGTCGATGAAAAACTGTTTTTT. Its translation is CASRGTVDEKLFF.

This clonotype was counted ten times or more. The chain links TRBV20-1 to TRBJ1-1; perhaps TRBD1 as D (6 bases). Looked up from germline, CDR1 is DFQATT and CDR2 is SNEGSKA (reference sequence). The CDR3 has 13 amino acids. Deletions cut 3 bases from V and 5 bases from J, with 13 bases between. The CDR3 nucleotides read TGCAGTGCTAGCCTGAACAGGGATACTGAAGCTTTCTTT. This codes for CSASLNRDTEAFF.

This clonotype came up a few times. The rearrangement joins TRBV29-1 to TRBJ2-2, with D perhaps matching TRBD1 or TRBD2 (5 bases each). Germline V gene sequence: CDR1 SQVTM, CDR2 ANQGSEA. This CDR3 is 16 amino acids long. Trimming stripped 3 bases from V and 1 base from J, with 15 bases between. The CDR3 coding sequence is TGCAGCGTTGAGGGACCTTTAGGGGAGAACACCGGGGAGCTGTTTTTT. It is translated as CSVEGPLGENTGELFF.

This clonotype was observed many times. The rearrangement links TRBV20-1 to TRBJ2-1, with D tentatively TRBD1 or TRBD2 (7 bases each). CDR1 and CDR2 from the germline V gene are DFQATT and SNEGSKA (reference sequence). The CDR3 spans 13 residues. Here the CDR3 reads CSARGGTYNEQFF. In DNA, the CDR3 is TGCAGCGCCAGGGGGGGGACCTACAATGAGCAGTTCTTC.

This clonotype was seen repeatedly, ten times or more. The chain uses TRBV6-5 and TRBJ2-2; a weak D match, TRBD1 (6 bases). The ends were cut back, 3 bases at V and 0 bases at J, with 8 bases in the middle. Germline loops: CDR1 MNHEY, CDR2 SVGAGI. This CDR3 comprises 15 residues. CDR3 DNA sequence: TGTGCCAGCAGTTATGGGACAACGAACACCGGGGAGCTGTTTTTT. As protein: CASSYGTTNTGELFF.

CDR3 nucleotides: TGTGCCAGCAGTTACAGCACAGCCGCCAATGAGCAGTTCTTC. Protein sequence: CASSYSTAANEQFF. The chain combines TRBV6-5 with TRBJ2-1; no definite D call. The CDR3 sequence is 14 residues long. Germline V gene data show CDR1 as MNHEY and CDR2 as SVGAGI. The V end lost 2 bases, the J end lost 6 bases, and 11 bases lay between the germline ends.

This clonotype occurred a few times. The chain combines TRBV11-2 with TRBJ1-5; D not resolved. Germline V lookup: CDR1 SGHAT, CDR2 FQNNGV. V lost 5 bases to trimming and J lost 5 bases, with 16 bases between them. This CDR3 contains 15 residues. CDR3 sequence: CASSAASREDQPQHF. CDR3 in DNA: TGTGCCAGCAGCGCCGCCTCAAGAGAGGATCAGCCCCAGCATTTT.

This clonotype came up a few times. V and J are TRBV6-1 and TRBJ2-7; possibly TRBD2 for D (5 bases). V was cut by 6 bases and J by 6 bases, with 12 bases left in between. Germline CDR1 and CDR2: MNHNS and SASEGT. This CDR3 contains 12 residues. The chain's CDR3 is CASSDYGVEQYV. In nucleotides, the CDR3 is TGTGCCAGCAGCGACTACGGGGTCGAGCAGTACGTC.

The chain combines TRBV7-2 with TRBJ1-6, with D uncertain. This CDR3 comprises 16 residues. Germline V lookup: CDR1 SGHTA, CDR2 FQGNSA. Trimming shortened V by 3 bases and J by 7 bases, and 16 bases separated the two germline ends. CDR3 coding DNA: TGTGCCAGCAGCTTGAGCATAGGAGGTGAAAATTCACCCCTCCACTTT. This gives the protein CASSLSIGGENSPLHF. Variable domain in full (rest from reference TRBV7-2 and TRBJ1-6): GAGVSQSPSNKVTEKGKDVELRCDPISGHTALYWYRQSLGQGLEFLIYFQGNSAPDKSGLPSDRFSAERTGGSVSTLTIQRTQQEDSAVYLCASSLSIGGENSPLHFGNGTRLTVT.

This sequence joins TRBV12-5 and TRBJ2-3, with D perhaps TRBD1 (5 bases). The CDR3 spans 18 residues. The ends were cut back, 1 base at V and 4 bases at J, with 21 bases in the middle. Germline V gives CDR1 LGHNT, CDR2 FRNRAP. The CDR3 region has the DNA TGTGCTAGTGGTTTGGCCCCCGGACATGCCACTCCGGCAGATACGCAGTATTTT. Its protein is CASGLAPGHATPADTQYF.